This T cell receptor (beta chain) was sequenced in a study of spatial heterogeneity in lung cancer. Study-wide context: Samples came from 60 to 75 TRACERx patients with untreated early-stage lung cancer. Follow-up PBMC specimens underwent sequencing when available; their median timing was roughly two years after resection. Points from the study as a whole: Ubiquitous, expanded tumor-derived TCRs were more frequently observed in blood at resection than at follow-up.

In TCRdb, the 5' RACE reads were re-called with MiXCR into one record per CDR3 protein. The repertoire has about 43,000 distinct CDR3 sequences, 20% to 25% of them found once; the top ten carry roughly 6.5%. This clonotype has ten or more counts. Its antigen is undetermined. Time point here: blood at routine non-recurrence follow-up after resection. CDR3 length: 14 residues. Germline CDR1 is MNHEY and CDR2 is SMNVEV (reference sequence). V shed 5 bases and J shed 1 base, with 8 bases lying between them. This receptor was obtained from a female donor with early-stage non-small cell lung cancer. The source was PBMCs, collected at follow-up. This sequence joins TRBV27 and TRBJ2-2, with D possibly matching TRBD1 (6 bases). CDR3 amino acids: CASSPGQNTGELFF. The CDR3 coding sequence is TGTGCCAGCAGTCCGGGACAGAACACCGGGGAGCTGTTTTTT.